A single sample is the source of the 29 T cell receptor beta chains below, sequenced in a study of T cell clonality in common variable immunodeficiency. Study results and caveats: Reportedly, TCR beta sequences from common variable immunodeficiency showed fewer deletions and N-nucleotide insertions.

Sequencing used immunoSEQ multiplex PCR; TCRdb keeps in-frame clones, though not all of them. Recorded here are tens of thousands of clones, none singletons. Their recognized antigens are unknown. The sequencing sample was made of peripheral blood mononuclear cells. The receptors shown here come from a human donor with common variable immunodeficiency.

This clone was counted between two and nine times. The read terminates 3 residues before the CDR3 end, so the remaining end is supplied by the germline J gene. This chain connects TRBV19 to TRBJ2-7; TRBD2 agrees at 10 bases. Losses at the gene ends were 4 bases for V and 0 bases for J; bases not matched to a gene: 9. This CDR3 has 17 amino acids. Per germline, CDR1 LNHDA and CDR2 SQIVND (reference sequence). The sequenced part of the CDR3 DNA is TGTGCCAGTAGTAAGAGCGGGGGGGCCAAAAGCTCCTACGAG. It translates to CASSKSGGAKSSYE. From start to end, the CDR3 is CASSKSGGAKSSYEQYF.

This clone was picked up a small number of times. The read ends 3 residues early relative to the CDR3; the germline J gene fills the gap. The rearrangement uses TRBV7-2 and TRBJ2-1; tentatively, D is TRBD2 (6 bases). The CDR3 runs 15 residues. V shed 3 bases and J shed 3 bases, with 12 bases lying between them. The V gene's germline CDR1 is SGHTA and CDR2 FQGNSA. CDR3 DNA (partial): TGTGCCAGCAGCTTCGGGGGACTGAACTACAATGAG. Encoded protein: CASSFGGLNYNE. The whole CDR3 is CASSFGGLNYNEQFF.

This clone occurred a few times. The read terminates 3 residues before the CDR3 end, so the remaining end is supplied by the germline J gene. The rearrangement uses TRBV5-1 and TRBJ2-7; possible D gene TRBD2, 6 bases. The V end lost 5 bases, the J end lost 2 bases, and 20 bases lay between the germline ends. The CDR3 has 16 residues. Per germline, CDR1 SGHRS and CDR2 YFSETQ. The CDR3 DNA, read in part, is TGCGCCAGCAGGAATTGGCAGGGCGGGGCGCCCTACGAG. Translating gives CASRNWQGGAPYE. The whole CDR3 is CASRNWQGGAPYEQYF.

Turning to this clone: The DNA ends 3 residues before the CDR3 does, and the rest of the CDR3 is filled in from the germline J gene. V gene TRBV7-2 combines with J gene TRBJ2-7, with 12 nucleotides matching TRBD2. V lost 6 bases to trimming and J lost 0 bases; unmatched junction nucleotides: 3. From germline, CDR1 is SGHTA and CDR2 FQGNSA. This CDR3 has 15 amino acids. CDR3 bases read: TGTGCCAGCAGTCTAGCGGGGGGGAGCTCCTACGAG. Its protein product is CASSLAGGSSYE. The entire CDR3 protein reads CASSLAGGSSYEQYF. The complete variable domain, with remaining parts taken from reference TRBV7-2 and TRBJ2-7, reads GAGVSQSPSNKVTEKGKDVELRCDPISGHTALYWYRQSLGQGLEFLIYFQGNSAPDKSGLPSDRFSAERTGGSVSTLTIQRTQQEDSAVYLCASSLAGGSSYEQYFGPGTRLTVT.

This clone was counted a few times. Read sequence stops 3 residues before the CDR3 end, and the germline J gene provides the missing end. The rearrangement uses TRBV19 and TRBJ2-7; 10 nucleotides match TRBD1. The V gene's germline CDR1 is LNHDA and CDR2 SQIVND (reference sequence). The CDR3 totals 13 residues. The V and J ends lost 8 bases and 6 bases, in that order; junction bases with no gene match: 7. The sequenced CDR3 bases are TGTGCCAGTGGGCGACAGGGGGCTGGCGAG. Translated, it gives CASGRQGAGE. The whole CDR3 sequence is CASGRQGAGEQYF.

This clone was counted only a few times. Read data end 3 residues before the CDR3 end; the end is taken from the germline J gene. The gene calls are TRBV5-3 and TRBJ1-5; perhaps TRBD1 as D (5 bases). TRBV5-3 belongs to the ORF category, with a function that is uncertain. The CDR3 extends over 14 amino acids. V lost 4 bases and J lost 0, with 8 bases in between. CDR3 sequence: CARSVDISNQPQHF. Partial CDR3 DNA: TGTGCCAGAAGCGTGGACATTAGCAATCAGCCC.

This clone occurred a few times. The read gets to within 3 residues of the CDR3 end, and the germline J gene fills in the rest. The gene calls are TRBV30 and TRBJ2-7; the match to TRBD1 covers 7 bases. This CDR3 region has 12 residues. J lost 3 bases, V lost 6 bases, and 5 bases had no gene match. Germline V gene lookup returns CDR1 GTSNPN and CDR2 SVGIG (reference sequence). CDR3 protein: CACDRDHYEQYF. The covered CDR3 bases are TGTGCCTGCGACAGGGACCACTACGAG.

A few counts support this clone. CDR3 residues: CASSQIPGSQPQHF. CDR3 DNA, as far as it was read: TGTGCCAGCTCGCAAATCCCGGGGTCTCAGCCC. The rearrangement links TRBV18 to TRBJ1-5; D uncertain. The read is 3 residues too short to cover the CDR3 end, so that end is filled in from the germline J gene. The V end was cut by 6 bases, the J end by 6 bases, with 15 bases between. CDR1 is KGHSH, CDR2 LQKENI, per germline. The CDR3 contains 14 residues.

Ten or more counts support this clone. The read ends 3 residues before the CDR3 terminus; that terminus is restored from the germline J gene. The chain carries TRBV6-2 or TRBV6-3 and TRBJ2-7; TRBD1 matches at 8 bases. Germline V gene lookup returns CDR1 MNHEY and CDR2 SVGEGT. J was trimmed by 3 bases and V by 6 bases; bases with no gene match: 4. The CDR3 is made up of 13 amino acids. CDR3 DNA, as far as it was read: TGTGCCAGCAGCCGGACAGGGTACTACGAG. Residues: CASSRTGYYE. The whole CDR3 reads CASSRTGYYEQYF.

Turning to this clone: Coverage ceases 3 residues before the CDR3 finishes, and the germline J gene fills in the end. The rearrangement joins TRBV19 to TRBJ2-2, with 7 bases matching TRBD1. Germline V gene lookup returns CDR1 LNHDA and CDR2 SQIVND (reference sequence). The ends lost 8 bases at V and 8 bases at J; junction bases unmatched: 2. The CDR3 totals 11 residues. CDR3 region: CASHRGGELFF. CDR3 DNA, as far as it was read: TGTGCCAGTCACAGGGGTGGGGAG.

Remarks on this clone: Read sequence stops 3 residues before the CDR3 end, and the germline J gene provides the missing end. V is TRBV7-6 and J is TRBJ2-6, with D possibly being TRBD1 (6 bases). Germline CDR1 SGHVS, CDR2 FNYEAQ. V was pared by 4 bases and J by 3 bases, with 13 bases between. The CDR3 is 16 amino acids. The CDR3 bases that were read are TGTGCCAGCAGCTCCACAGGGACGGGTGGGGCCAACGTC. Its protein is CASSSTGTGGANV. In full, the CDR3 is CASSSTGTGGANVLTF.

This clone appeared many times. The CDR3 end is not reached by the read, which stops 3 residues before it; the germline J gene fills it in. The chain joins TRBV7-9 to TRBJ1-6; no clear D gene. Trimming pared 5 bases from V and 8 bases from J, leaving 13 bases between. This CDR3 is 14 amino acids long. Germline V CDR1 and CDR2: SEHNR, FQNEAQ (reference sequence). The CDR3 reads CASSTAGFDSPLHF. CDR3 bases read: TGTGCCAGCAGCACCGCGGGGTTCGATTCACCC.

Comment on this clone: The CDR3 end lies 3 residues beyond the end of the read and is filled in from the germline J gene. The chain combines TRBV6-1 with TRBJ2-7; 8 bases agree with TRBD1. J gave up 0 bases and V 6 bases, and 7 bases lay outside the gene matches. The V gene's germline CDR1 is MNHNS and CDR2 SASEGT. The CDR3 covers 15 residues. The CDR3 bases that were read are TGTGCCAGCAGGGAACAGGGGGTTCCCTCCTACGAG. It yields the protein CASREQGVPSYE. The entire CDR3 is CASREQGVPSYEQYF.

The table lists this clone with many counts. The read terminates 3 residues ahead of where the CDR3 ends, so the germline J gene completes it. The chain couples TRBV19 to TRBJ1-5, with TRBD1 as a possible D gene (5 bases). Germline values: CDR1 LNHDA, CDR2 SQIVND (reference sequence). The CDR3 spans 13 residues. Deletions cut 2 bases from V and 5 bases from J, with 7 bases between. The part of the CDR3 DNA that was read is TGTGCCAGTAGTATATCGACAGATCAGCCC. Residues: CASSISTDQP. The entire CDR3 reads CASSISTDQPQHF.

This clone was detected ten times or more. One junction end disagrees with the germline gene, perhaps due to a read error. The read finishes 3 residues shy of the CDR3 end, and the germline J gene is used to complete it. This sequence joins TRBV20-1 and TRBJ1-3; 8 bases align to TRBD1. The V gene's germline CDR1 is DFQATT and CDR2 SNEGSKA (reference sequence). This CDR3 contains 14 residues. Partial CDR3 DNA: TGCAGTGCTGGAGACAGGGGCTCTGGAAACACC. Its protein is CSAGDRGSGNT. The entire CDR3 is CSAGDRGSGNTIYF.

This clone was seen at least ten times. The CDR3 extends 3 residues past the end of the read, so its final part is completed from the germline J gene. The chain is built from TRBV7-2 and TRBJ2-3; 12 bases map to TRBD2. Germline values: CDR1 SGHTA, CDR2 FQGNSA. V trimming: 5 bases; J trimming: 6 bases; junction bases outside the gene matches: 3. This CDR3 contains 14 residues. This CDR3 is CASSPGLAGDTQYF. The CDR3 DNA, read in part, is TGTGCCAGCAGCCCAGGACTAGCGGGGGATACG.

This clone was recorded at least ten times. The missing CDR3 end, 3 residues past where the read stops, is filled in from the germline J gene. The chain combines TRBV18 with TRBJ2-7; possibly TRBD2 for D (5 bases). V lost 3 bases to trimming and J lost 3 bases, with 15 bases between them. CDR3 size: 15 residues. Germline-derived CDR1 and CDR2 are KGHSH and LQKENI. The DNA read from the CDR3 is TGTGCCAGCTCACCCCCCGAACGGGCGGGCTACGAG. Translation: CASSPPERAGYE. Given in full, the CDR3 is CASSPPERAGYEQYF.

In its sample, this clone was seen many times. The DNA ends 3 residues before the CDR3 does, and the rest of the CDR3 is filled in from the germline J gene. This chain connects TRBV4-1 to TRBJ1-3; D remains ambiguous. Trimming cost V 1 base and J 8 bases, with 18 bases left between them. The CDR3 is 16 amino acids. Germline CDR1 reads MGHRA; CDR2 reads YSYEKL. CDR3 sequence: CASSQAGGLPGDTIYF. The DNA read from the CDR3 is TGCGCCAGCAGCCAAGCGGGCGGACTCCCGGGAGACACC.

This clone came up many times. Sequencing ends 3 residues short of the CDR3 end; the germline J gene provides the rest. V and J are TRBV5-4 and TRBJ1-4; D is uncertain. From germline, CDR1 is SGHNT and CDR2 YYREEE (reference sequence). The V gene lost 3 bases and the J gene lost 9 bases, with 15 bases spanning the gap. The CDR3 totals 14 residues. This CDR3 is CASSSTSEGKKLFF. The DNA read from the CDR3 is TGTGCCAGCAGCTCTACATCGGAGGGTAAAAAA.

As regards this clone: From the germline J gene comes the end of the CDR3, since the read stops 3 residues before it. V usage is TRBV2 and J usage is TRBJ2-5; a weak D match, TRBD1 (6 bases). Germline assignment: CDR1 SNHLY and CDR2 FYNNEI. CDR3 size: 15 residues. V dropped 7 bases and J dropped 2 bases, with 17 bases sitting between them. The covered CDR3 bases are TGTGCCAGCATTGCGAACAGGGTACGTCAAGAGACC. Translated, it gives CASIANRVRQET. The entire CDR3 protein reads CASIANRVRQETQYF.

This clone was seen a few times. The read terminates 3 residues ahead of where the CDR3 ends, so the germline J gene completes it. The J gene is TRBJ2-2, the V gene TRBV19; the match to TRBD2 covers 12 bases. The germline V gene encodes CDR1 LNHDA and CDR2 SQIVND (reference sequence). Losses at the gene ends were 7 bases for V and 1 base for J; bases not matched to a gene: 1. The CDR3 consists of 15 residues. The CDR3 DNA, read in part, is TGTGCCAGTATGGGACTAGCGGGGAACACCGGGGAG. Translation: CASMGLAGNTGE. The full CDR3 is CASMGLAGNTGELFF.

About this clone itself: The CDR3 end falls 3 residues outside the read, so it is completed with the germline J gene. V usage is TRBV7-8 and J usage is TRBJ2-7, with 11 nucleotides matching TRBD2. Germline V gene data show CDR1 as SGHVS and CDR2 as FQNEAQ. There are 15 residues in the CDR3. The V segment lost 1 base and the J segment 3 bases; nucleotides outside the gene matches: 2. CDR3 residues: CASSLVGTSGYEQYF. CDR3 bases read: TGTGCCAGCAGCTTAGTAGGGACTAGCGGCTACGAG.

This clone was counted at least ten times. The sequenced fragment ends 3 residues before the CDR3 boundary, so the rest is inferred from the germline J gene. This sequence joins TRBV14 and TRBJ1-3; D remains unclear. Germline CDR1 SGHDN, CDR2 FVKESK. This CDR3 region has 15 residues. Trimming pared 3 bases from V and 4 bases from J, leaving 13 bases between. The CDR3 spells CASSQTFGSGNTIYF. The part of the CDR3 DNA that was read is TGTGCCAGCAGCCAGACGTTTGGTAGCGGAAACACC.

Turning to this clone: The read halts 3 residues ahead of the CDR3 end, with the missing end drawn from the germline J gene. The rearrangement joins TRBV7-6 to TRBJ2-5, with 8 bases lining up with TRBD1. The V gene end was trimmed by 1 base and the J gene end by 5 bases; junction bases not matched to a gene: 6. The germline V gene has CDR1 SGHVS and CDR2 FNYEAQ. The CDR3 totals 15 residues. The sequenced CDR3 bases are TGTGCCAGCAGCTTAGTTGCAGGGGGCGGTGAGACC. Translating gives CASSLVAGGGET. The whole CDR3 region reads CASSLVAGGGETQYF.

CDR3 sequence: CASSRHATGHRVYEQYF. Partial CDR3 DNA: TGTGCCAGCAGTCGCCACGCCACAGGCCACAGGGTTTACGAG. The V gene is TRBV6-2 or TRBV6-3, the J gene TRBJ2-7, with D perhaps TRBD1 (6 bases). Read coverage stops 3 residues before the CDR3 terminus; the germline J gene supplies the remainder. V gave up 5 bases and J gave up 4 bases, with 24 bases separating them. CDR3 length: 17 amino acids. Per germline, CDR1 MNHEY and CDR2 SVGEGT.

With respect to this clone: With the read ending 3 residues before the CDR3 end, the germline J gene is used to fill in that end. The rearrangement links TRBV2 to TRBJ2-7; D gene unclear. CDR3 length: 15 residues. Germline lookup yields CDR1 SNHLY and CDR2 FYNNEI. V lost 7 bases, J lost 2 bases, and 18 bases lay in between. The chain's CDR3 is CASKGLGPPTYEQYF. CDR3 DNA (partial): TGTGCCAGCAAAGGATTAGGGCCCCCAACCTACGAG. Full variable domain (outside the CDR3, taken from reference TRBV2 and TRBJ2-7): EPEVTQTPSHQVTQMGQEVILRCVPISNHLYFYWYRQILGQKVEFLVSFYNNEISEKSEIFDDQFSVERPDGSNFTLKIRSTKLEDSAMYFCASKGLGPPTYEQYFGPGTRLTVT.

This clone was observed at least ten times. The DNA ends 3 residues before the CDR3 does, and the rest of the CDR3 is filled in from the germline J gene. The rearrangement uses TRBV5-1 and TRBJ1-1; TRBD1 aligns across 7 bases. CDR1 and CDR2 (germline): SGHRS, YFSETQ. The CDR3 spans 10 residues. The covered CDR3 bases are TGCGCCAGCCCGACAGGGGAA. This encodes CASPTGE. The CDR3, in full, reads CASPTGEAFF.

The table lists this clone with a few counts. The CDR3 goes on 3 residues after the read ends, and that part is filled in from the germline J gene. The rearrangement links TRBV30 to TRBJ2-7; 7 nucleotides line up with TRBD2. The CDR3 is made up of 14 amino acids. CDR1 is GTSNPN and CDR2 is SVGIG in the germline V gene (reference sequence). V was pared by 1 base and J by 0 bases, with 3 bases of the junction left unmatched. Incomplete CDR3 DNA: TGTGCCTGGAGTGCCGGGGACTACTCCTACGAG. Residues: CAWSAGDYSYE. The whole CDR3 region reads CAWSAGDYSYEQYF.

In this sample, this clone turned up a few times. The read terminates 3 residues ahead of where the CDR3 ends, so the germline J gene completes it. The V gene is TRBV7-9, the J gene TRBJ1-2; the match to TRBD1 covers 10 bases. The germline V gene has CDR1 SEHNR and CDR2 FQNEAQ (reference sequence). The V gene end was trimmed by 5 bases and the J gene end by 5 bases; junction bases not matched to a gene: 8. CDR3 length: 15 residues. The covered CDR3 bases are TGTGCCAGCAGCCAAAGGGACAGGGGCCTATATGGC. Translated, it gives CASSQRDRGLYG. The entire CDR3 sequence reads CASSQRDRGLYGYTF.